This T cell receptor (beta chain) derives from a study of cytomegalovirus exposure and HLA in healthy donors. Whole-study context: HLA-typed donors contributed some 85 million unique TCRs, which were held in an early data release. Study-wide findings and caveats: Both high specificity and high sensitivity reportedly marked the classifier's diagnosis of cytomegalovirus status. Among the sequence variants, a highly shared cluster was likely an artifact of sequencing.

The primer mix had 60 Vbeta and 13 Jbeta primers. TCRdb keeps only in-frame clones here, not all; method: immunoSEQ multiplex PCR. In the table there are some 200,000 clones, 82% of which are singletons. A remark on this clone: Its antigen remains unidentified.

The specimen sequenced was PBMCs. The receptor's source is a woman between 35 and 50 years old in good health and CMV-seronegative.

DNA for the CDR3: TGCGCCAGCAGCCACAGCGGAGAGTCCTACGAGCAGTACTTC. Translation gives CASSHSGESYEQYF. The chain carries TRBV4-1 and TRBJ2-7; tentative D call: TRBD2 (5 bases). The CDR3 loop spans 14 amino acids. Germline lookup yields CDR1 MGHRA and CDR2 YSYEKL. With 3 bases removed from V and 1 base from J, the gap between germline ends came to 10 bases.